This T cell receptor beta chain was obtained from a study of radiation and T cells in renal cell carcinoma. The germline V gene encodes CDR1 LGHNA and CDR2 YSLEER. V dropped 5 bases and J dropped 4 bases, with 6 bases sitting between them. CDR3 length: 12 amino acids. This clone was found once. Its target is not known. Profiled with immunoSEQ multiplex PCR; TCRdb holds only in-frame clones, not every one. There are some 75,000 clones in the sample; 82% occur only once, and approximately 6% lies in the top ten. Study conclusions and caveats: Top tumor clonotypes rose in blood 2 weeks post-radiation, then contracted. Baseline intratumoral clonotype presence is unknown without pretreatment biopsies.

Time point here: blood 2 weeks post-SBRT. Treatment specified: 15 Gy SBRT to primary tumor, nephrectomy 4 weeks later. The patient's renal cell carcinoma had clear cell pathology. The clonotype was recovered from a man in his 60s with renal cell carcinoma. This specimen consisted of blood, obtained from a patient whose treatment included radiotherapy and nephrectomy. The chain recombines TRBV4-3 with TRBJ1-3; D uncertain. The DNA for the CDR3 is TGCGCCAGCAGCTTAATAGGAAACACCATATATTTT. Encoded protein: CASSLIGNTIYF.